The text below deals with one T cell receptor beta chain. Method: immunoSEQ multiplex PCR; TCRdb's copy keeps in-frame clones and lacks some. The sample includes tens of thousands of clones, 75% to 90% of them seen just once. The record originates from a study of T cell responses to AZD1222 COVID-19 vaccine. The CDR3 runs to 14 residues. Trimming left V 0 bases short and J 3 bases short, with 6 bases between. Per germline, CDR1 SGHDN and CDR2 FVKESK. This material consisted of peripheral blood, taken on day 0 of AZD1222 vaccination. The receptor's source is an adult in good health. V is TRBV14 and J is TRBJ2-1; unclear D gene. The CDR3 is CASSQDLGYNEQFF. CDR3 DNA: TGTGCCAGCAGCCAAGACCTCGGCTACAATGAGCAGTTCTTC.